The 31 T cell receptor beta chains reported below all come from one sample, sequenced in a study of blood T cell repertoires in COVID-19. Sequencing was performed with immunoSEQ multiplex PCR; in TCRdb, only in-frame clones are kept and a portion is missing. The sample has under 250,000 clones; approximately 92% are singletons. The specimen sequenced was PBMCs or T cells enriched from blood (not recorded which). Every receptor here comes from a woman between 18 and 29 years old in a cohort exposed to, infected with or recovered from COVID-19 (not recorded which).

This clone showed up just once. The J gene is TRBJ1-1, the V gene TRBV5-4; 7 bases line up with TRBD1. This CDR3 comprises 14 residues. Looked up from germline, CDR1 is SGHNT and CDR2 is YYREEE (reference sequence). After removal of 4 bases from V and 1 base from J, the junction contained 4 bases not matched to a gene. The CDR3 loop is CASSKGQENTEAFF. CDR3 coding DNA: TGTGCCAGCAGCAAAGGACAGGAGAACACTGAAGCTTTCTTT.

The V gene is TRBV6-5, the J gene TRBJ1-4, with TRBD1 matching over 7 bases. The CDR3 consists of 15 residues. Trimming at V came to 6 bases and at J to 7 bases, leaving 11 bases not matched to a gene. Per germline, CDR1 MNHEY and CDR2 SVGAGI. This CDR3 is CASSPQGGLVEKLFF. CDR3 DNA: TGTGCCAGCAGCCCCCAGGGGGGTTTAGTTGAAAAACTGTTTTTT.

The chain has TRBV5-6 and TRBJ2-3; 7 bases align to TRBD1. The V gene's germline CDR1 is SGHDT and CDR2 YYEEEE. V was pared by 4 bases and J by 5 bases, with 1 base of the junction left unmatched. CDR3 size: 12 residues. CDR3: CASSRTGDTQYF. CDR3 in DNA: TGTGCCAGCAGCCGGACAGGAGATACGCAGTATTTT.

This chain connects TRBV4-2 to TRBJ1-1, with 8 bases aligning to TRBD1. In germline, CDR1 is LGHNA, CDR2 YNFKEQ. V lost 3 bases, J lost 11 bases, and 8 bases stayed unmatched. CDR3 length: 13 residues. This CDR3 reads CASSQQGARRAFF. The DNA for the CDR3 is TGTGCCAGCAGCCAGCAGGGGGCGCGGAGGGCTTTCTTT.

The chain combines TRBV5-5 with TRBJ2-7, with D tentatively TRBD2 (6 bases). Germline assignment: CDR1 SGHKS and CDR2 YYEKEE (reference sequence). The CDR3 consists of 14 residues. V shed 2 bases and J shed 3 bases, with 12 bases lying between them. The CDR3 protein is CASSFNSGDYEQYF. Written as DNA, the CDR3 is TGTGCCAGCAGCTTTAATAGCGGTGACTACGAGCAGTACTTC.

This clone has more than one count but fewer than ten. The chain combines TRBV10-3 with TRBJ2-3; TRBD1 is a possible D gene (5 bases). CDR1 is ENHRY and CDR2 is SYGVKD in the germline V gene. V was shortened by 2 bases and J by 5 bases, with 17 bases between the two germline ends. This CDR3 has 16 amino acids. The CDR3 protein is CAISEAYGATGDTQYF. Here the CDR3 DNA reads TGTGCCATCAGTGAGGCCTATGGGGCGACGGGAGATACGCAGTATTTT.

The rearrangement links TRBV4-1 to TRBJ1-6, with 7 bases aligning to TRBD1. The germline V gene has CDR1 MGHRA and CDR2 YSYEKL. This CDR3 is 14 amino acids long. J gave up 11 bases and V 0 bases, and 4 bases lay outside the gene matches. The CDR3 coding sequence is TGCGCCAGCAGCCAAGAAGGGACAGTCGCACCCCTCCACTTT. Translation: CASSQEGTVAPLHF.

V gene TRBV11-2 combines with J gene TRBJ2-7, with TRBD1 matching over 8 bases. Germline V gene data show CDR1 as SGHAT and CDR2 as FQNNGV. Trimming cost V 0 bases and J 2 bases; bases outside gene matches: 6. This CDR3 spans 16 amino acids. The CDR3, as DNA: TGTGCCAGCAGCTTAGATCAGGGGGCATTCACCTACGAGCAGTACTTC. It codes for CASSLDQGAFTYEQYF.

The chain is built from TRBV12-3 or TRBV12-4 and TRBJ2-1; D is perhaps TRBD2 (5 bases). The V gene lost 3 bases and the J gene lost 8 bases, with 8 bases spanning the gap. This CDR3 spans 12 amino acids. CDR3 protein: CASSFMRDEQFF. The CDR3 DNA sequence: TGTGCCAGCAGTTTTATGAGGGATGAGCAGTTCTTC.

The CDR3 sequence is CASSLVLAGPQETQYF. The CDR3 bases are TGTGCCAGCAGCTTAGTGCTAGCGGGGCCTCAAGAGACCCAGTACTTC. The chain recombines TRBV11-2 with TRBJ2-5; 9 nucleotides line up with TRBD2. The CDR3 runs 16 residues. The J segment lost 2 bases and the V segment lost 1 base, leaving 5 bases of the junction unmatched. Germline V CDR1 and CDR2: SGHAT, FQNNGV.

This chain uses TRBV28 with TRBJ1-4, with TRBD1 identical over 11 bases. Per germline, CDR1 MDHEN and CDR2 SYDVKM. With V trimmed by 4 bases and J by 7 bases, 5 bases remained unmatched. The CDR3 runs 15 residues. The CDR3 loop is CASSSIGTGGEKLFF. CDR3 bases: TGTGCCAGCAGTTCAATAGGGACAGGGGGTGAAAAACTGTTTTTT.

The chain has TRBV14 and TRBJ1-2; D gene ambiguous. Trimming shortened V by 4 bases and J by 5 bases, and 20 bases separated the two germline ends. The CDR3 has 16 residues. Germline CDR1 SGHDN, CDR2 FVKESK. CDR3 coding DNA: TGTGCCAGCAGCCCCAAACCCCTACGACCACAGTATGGCTACACCTTC. Translating gives CASSPKPLRPQYGYTF.

The chain employs TRBV10-3 and TRBJ1-5; 9 nucleotides agree with TRBD1. Germline values: CDR1 ENHRY, CDR2 SYGVKD. The CDR3 sequence is 15 residues long. V gave up 5 bases and J gave up 4 bases; unmatched junction bases: 6. In DNA form, the CDR3 reads TGTGCCATCAGTTCGACAGGGGGGGGGAATCAGCCCCAGCATTTT. It specifies CAISSTGGGNQPQHF.

This clone occurred a few times. The V call is TRBV7-3, the J call TRBJ2-1; weak D call: TRBD2 (6 bases). CDR3 length: 15 residues. V was trimmed by 2 bases and J by 0 bases, leaving 8 bases between them. Germline CDR1 and CDR2: SGHTA and FQGTGA. CDR3 sequence: CASSLASVSYNEQFF. The DNA of the CDR3 is TGTGCCAGCAGCTTAGCTAGCGTCTCCTACAATGAGCAGTTCTTC. The full variable domain, with the rest looked up from reference TRBV7-3 and TRBJ2-1, is GAGVSQTPSNKVTEKGKYVELRCDPISGHTALYWYRQSLGQGPEFLIYFQGTGAADDSGLPNDRFFAVRPEGSVSTLKIQRTERGDSAVYLCASSLASVSYNEQFFGPGTRLTVL.

The chain couples TRBV7-8 to TRBJ1-2; TRBD1 matches 9 bases. The trim removed 5 bases at V and 5 bases at J, leaving 6 bases unmatched. The CDR3 is made up of 14 amino acids. Germline assignment: CDR1 SGHVS and CDR2 FQNEAQ. The CDR3 sequence: CASSAQTGGYGYTF. CDR3 DNA sequence: TGTGCCAGCAGCGCCCAGACAGGGGGATATGGCTACACCTTC.

This clone was observed once. The CDR3 DNA sequence: TGTGCCAGCAGTGAAAGGACTAGCGGGACTGGTGAGCAGTACTTC. It translates to CASSERTSGTGEQYF. The rearrangement links TRBV6-1 to TRBJ2-7; 12 bases fit TRBD2. V gave up 2 bases and J gave up 7 bases; unmatched junction bases: 6. CDR3 length equals 15 residues. Germline loops: CDR1 MNHNS, CDR2 SASEGT.

The chain recombines TRBV5-1 with TRBJ2-1; 7 nucleotides agree with TRBD2. The germline V gene has CDR1 SGHRS and CDR2 YFSETQ. This CDR3 comprises 17 residues. The V and J ends lost 4 bases and 0 bases, in that order; junction bases with no gene match: 10. This CDR3 reads CASSSSYGGSSYNEQFF. CDR3 coding DNA: TGCGCCAGCAGCAGCTCGTACGGGGGGAGCTCCTACAATGAGCAGTTCTTC. Together with reference TRBV5-1 and TRBJ2-1, the CDR3 gives the full variable domain: KAGVTQTPRYLIKTRGQQVTLSCSPISGHRSVSWYQQTPGQGLQFLFEYFSETQRNKGNFPGRFSGRQFSNSRSEMNVSTLELGDSALYLCASSSSYGGSSYNEQFFGPGTRLTVL.

This chain connects TRBV7-2 to TRBJ2-3; maybe TRBD2 (6 bases). This CDR3 is 16 amino acids long. CDR1 is SGHTA, CDR2 FQGNSA, per germline. V was trimmed by 4 bases and J by 1 base, leaving 15 bases between them. The CDR3 reads CASSSPPGLRTDTQYF. The CDR3 DNA follows: TGTGCCAGCAGCTCCCCGCCGGGACTTCGCACAGATACGCAGTATTTT.

This clone was detected once. This chain joins TRBV5-1 and TRBJ2-5; the match to TRBD2 covers 12 bases. V lost 4 bases and J lost 5; bases outside the gene matches: 3. The length of the CDR3 is 14 residues. Germline lookup yields CDR1 SGHRS and CDR2 YFSETQ. CDR3 nucleotides: TGCGCCAGCAGCCTAGCGGGGGGGATGGAGACCCAGTACTTC. Its translation is CASSLAGGMETQYF. The full variable domain, rest sourced from reference TRBV5-1 and TRBJ2-5, is KAGVTQTPRYLIKTRGQQVTLSCSPISGHRSVSWYQQTPGQGLQFLFEYFSETQRNKGNFPGRFSGRQFSNSRSEMNVSTLELGDSALYLCASSLAGGMETQYFGPGTRLLVL.

CDR3 DNA: TGTGCCAGCAGCGTTCAGGGTAATCAGCCCCAGCATTTT. Amino acids: CASSVQGNQPQHF. The V and J genes are TRBV5-4 and TRBJ1-5; D perhaps matches TRBD1 (5 bases). Looked up from germline, CDR1 is SGHNT and CDR2 is YYREEE (reference sequence). This CDR3 has 13 residues. Trimming shortened V by 4 bases and J by 4 bases, and 9 bases separated the two germline ends.

The J gene is TRBJ1-1, the V gene TRBV25-1; D is perhaps TRBD1 (5 bases). Germline values: CDR1 MGHDK, CDR2 SYGVNS. The V end lost 6 bases, the J end lost 3 bases, and 8 bases lay between the germline ends. This CDR3 has 12 amino acids. For the CDR3, the DNA is TGTGCCAGCAGAGGGGCCTACACTGAAGCTTTCTTT. Protein: CASRGAYTEAFF.

The rearrangement joins TRBV11-2 to TRBJ1-2, with 8 bases aligning to TRBD1. Germline CDR1 is SGHAT and CDR2 is FQNNGV. The length of the CDR3 is 18 residues. Trimming cost V 1 base and J 4 bases; bases outside gene matches: 14. CDR3 protein: CASSLAPRPGQGIYGYTF. The CDR3 bases are TGTGCCAGCAGCTTAGCCCCCCGACCAGGACAGGGAATCTATGGCTACACCTTC. The full variable domain, rest sourced from reference TRBV11-2 and TRBJ1-2, is EAGVAQSPRYKIIEKRQSVAFWCNPISGHATLYWYQQILGQGPKLLIQFQNNGVVDDSQLPKDRFSAERLKGVDSTLKIQPAKLEDSAVYLCASSLAPRPGQGIYGYTFGSGTRLTVV.

The chain combines TRBV19 with TRBJ2-7; the D gene is possibly TRBD1 (5 bases). Germline V gene data show CDR1 as LNHDA and CDR2 as SQIVND (reference sequence). V lost 1 base, J lost 2 bases, and 12 bases lay in between. The CDR3 has 15 amino acids. CDR3 nucleotides: TGTGCCAGTAGTATAGCTCAGAGGACAACCTACGAGCAGTACTTC. Its translation is CASSIAQRTTYEQYF.

The gene calls are TRBV6-1 and TRBJ1-6; TRBD1 matches 10 bases. Unmatched junction bases numbered 2, after V lost 2 bases and J lost 7 bases. Germline values: CDR1 MNHNS, CDR2 SASEGT. The CDR3 has 15 residues. The CDR3 DNA sequence: TGTGCCAGCAGTGAACCGGGACAGGGGAATTCACCCCTCCACTTT. This sequence encodes CASSEPGQGNSPLHF.

This clone was found once. The chain combines TRBV14 with TRBJ2-5; the match to TRBD1 covers 7 bases. Germline CDR1 is SGHDN and CDR2 is FVKESK. Trimming at V came to 1 base and at J to 5 bases, leaving 10 bases not matched to a gene. CDR3 length equals 16 residues. CDR3 residues: CASSQVWEQGYETQYF. The CDR3, as DNA: TGTGCCAGCAGCCAAGTCTGGGAACAGGGGTACGAGACCCAGTACTTC.

This clone has just one count. The chain combines TRBV24-1 with TRBJ2-7; 7 bases are shared with TRBD1. J lost 7 bases, V lost 7 bases, and 24 bases had no gene match. The germline CDR1 and CDR2 sequences are KGHDR and SFDVKD. The CDR3 totals 18 residues. CDR3 nucleotides: TGTGCCACCAGGATCCGTGTTACGGACAGGCTCACTCCTAGTGAGCAGTACTTC. Amino acid sequence: CATRIRVTDRLTPSEQYF.

This chain connects TRBV7-9 to TRBJ2-3, with TRBD2 as a possible D gene (5 bases). V gave up 5 bases and J gave up 0 bases, with 15 bases separating them. The CDR3 contains 16 residues. Germline-derived CDR1 and CDR2 are SEHNR and FQNEAQ (reference sequence). The CDR3 DNA reads TGTGCCAGCAGCAAGAGCGAGGGCTCTAGCACAGATACGCAGTATTTT. It is translated as CASSKSEGSSTDTQYF. Full variable domain (rest looked up from reference TRBV7-9 and TRBJ2-3): DTGVSQNPRHKITKRGQNVTFRCDPISEHNRLYWYRQTLGQGPEFLTYFQNEAQLEKSRLLSDRFSAERPKGSFSTLEIQRTEQGDSAMYLCASSKSEGSSTDTQYFGPGTRLTVL.

The chain's CDR3 is CASSGSYNEQFF. The CDR3 nucleotides read TGTGCCAGCAGTGGCAGTTACAATGAGCAGTTCTTC. The chain recombines TRBV25-1 with TRBJ2-1; D remains unclear. The CDR3 has 12 amino acids. Trimming shortened V by 4 bases and J by 4 bases, and 5 bases separated the two germline ends. CDR1 and CDR2 from the germline V gene are MGHDK and SYGVNS.

The genes are TRBV6-5 and TRBJ2-2; D remains ambiguous. Trimming stripped 6 bases from V and 5 bases from J, with 10 bases between. CDR1 is MNHEY, CDR2 SVGAGI, per germline. The CDR3 consists of 13 residues. The DNA for the CDR3 is TGTGCCAGCAGGCGCGAGGAAACCGGGGAGCTGTTTTTT. Amino acids: CASRREETGELFF.

The J gene is TRBJ2-1, the V gene TRBV19; D perhaps matches TRBD1 (5 bases). Per germline, CDR1 LNHDA and CDR2 SQIVND (reference sequence). The CDR3 extends over 13 amino acids. V was cut by 1 base and J by 7 bases, with 8 bases left in between. This CDR3 is CASSIGQTNEQFF. The CDR3 bases are TGTGCCAGTAGTATAGGACAGACGAATGAGCAGTTCTTC.

The V call is TRBV19, the J call TRBJ2-5; the match to TRBD1 covers 8 bases. Germline V CDR1 and CDR2: LNHDA, SQIVND (reference sequence). The CDR3 extends over 16 amino acids. V trimming: 6 bases; J trimming: 5 bases; junction bases outside the gene matches: 14. CDR3 loop: CASSQSPGGGWETQYF. Here the CDR3 DNA reads TGTGCCAGTAGCCAGAGTCCAGGGGGCGGATGGGAGACCCAGTACTTC.